This entry lists 26 T cell receptor beta chains sequenced from one sample in a study of cytotoxic CD8 clonotypes in ibrutinib-treated CLL. Method: immunoSEQ multiplex PCR; TCRdb's copy keeps in-frame clones and lacks some. Among about 140,000 clones listed, less than 95% were seen once. The sample consisted of PBMCs, taken after 12 months of ibrutinib treatment. Receptor source: a human donor with chronic lymphocytic leukemia.

The chain recombines TRBV27 with TRBJ2-7; D is unresolved. CDR3 length: 15 residues. CDR1 and CDR2 from the germline V gene are MNHEY and SMNVEV (reference sequence). V gave up 3 bases and J gave up 0 bases, with 12 bases separating them. CDR3 sequence reads: CASSLRPMSSYEQYF. CDR3 nucleotide sequence: TGTGCCAGCAGTTTGCGTCCGATGAGCTCCTACGAGCAGTACTTC.

J is TRBJ2-2 and V is TRBV7-9, with TRBD2 as a possible D gene (5 bases). Trimming pared 4 bases from V and 4 bases from J, leaving 13 bases between. The germline V gene encodes CDR1 SEHNR and CDR2 FQNEAQ (reference sequence). The CDR3 extends over 15 amino acids. CDR3 in DNA: TGTGCCAGCAGCTGGGGAGACCCGAGCACCGGGGAGCTGTTTTTT. This codes for CASSWGDPSTGELFF. The full variable domain, rest sourced from reference TRBV7-9 and TRBJ2-2, is DTGVSQNPRHKITKRGQNVTFRCDPISEHNRLYWYRQTLGQGPEFLTYFQNEAQLEKSRLLSDRFSAERPKGSFSTLEIQRTEQGDSAMYLCASSWGDPSTGELFFGEGSRLTVL.

The chain carries TRBV6-5 and TRBJ2-5, with D hard to call. The CDR3 is 14 amino acids. From germline, CDR1 is MNHEY and CDR2 SVGAGI. Trimming left V 6 bases short and J 5 bases short, with 16 bases between. This CDR3 reads CASSRPRGPETQYF. CDR3 sequence (DNA): TGTGCCAGCAGCCGGCCGCGCGGCCCTGAGACCCAGTACTTC.

The V call is TRBV18, the J call TRBJ2-7; TRBD1 agrees at 9 bases. The V gene end was trimmed by 3 bases and the J gene end by 7 bases; junction bases not matched to a gene: 7. Germline-derived CDR1 and CDR2 are KGHSH and LQKENI. This CDR3 has 14 amino acids. CDR3 nucleotide sequence: TGTGCCAGCTCACCTACAGGGGGCCGCTGGGAGCAGTACTTC. Its protein product is CASSPTGGRWEQYF.

The V and J genes are TRBV5-4 and TRBJ2-1; TRBD2 matches at 12 bases. The germline V gene has CDR1 SGHNT and CDR2 YYREEE (reference sequence). This CDR3 has 14 amino acids. Germline trimming cut 3 bases from V and 10 bases from J; bases unmatched to any gene: 5. The CDR3 protein is CASSSPGTSGEQFF. For the CDR3, the DNA is TGTGCCAGCAGCTCCCCCGGGACTAGCGGGGAGCAGTTCTTC.

This rearrangement joins TRBV2 to TRBJ1-4, with no clear D. This CDR3 has 17 amino acids. The germline V gene has CDR1 SNHLY and CDR2 FYNNEI. V was trimmed by 6 bases and J by 4 bases, leaving 21 bases between them. The CDR3, as DNA: TGTGCCAGCAGCGGATCACGGGCCTGGCAGTATAATGAAAAACTGTTTTTT. Translated, it gives CASSGSRAWQYNEKLFF.

V and J are TRBV6-1 and TRBJ2-7; TRBD1 is a possible D gene (5 bases). CDR3 length: 13 amino acids. V gave up 2 bases and J gave up 3 bases, with 8 bases separating them. Looked up from germline, CDR1 is MNHNS and CDR2 is SASEGT. The CDR3 DNA sequence: TGTGCCAGCAGTGAACAGGGTATCTACGAGCAGTACTTC. As protein: CASSEQGIYEQYF.

The chain joins TRBV7-9 to TRBJ2-3, with D perhaps matching TRBD2 (5 bases). From germline, CDR1 is SEHNR and CDR2 FQNEAQ (reference sequence). Trimming pared 1 base from V and 4 bases from J, leaving 15 bases between. The CDR3 totals 16 residues. The CDR3 spells CASSLVPAARADTQYF. CDR3 bases: TGTGCCAGCAGCTTAGTTCCAGCGGCAAGGGCAGATACGCAGTATTTT.

The chain is built from TRBV29-1 and TRBJ2-1; D is unresolved. Germline V gene sequence: CDR1 SQVTM, CDR2 ANQGSEA. Trimming left V 7 bases short and J 5 bases short, with 15 bases between. The length of the CDR3 is 13 residues. The CDR3 DNA follows: TGCAGCGCCGGTAGTTGGACCCACAATGAGCAGTTCTTC. This translates into CSAGSWTHNEQFF.

The chain joins TRBV18 to TRBJ1-3, with D uncertain. V shed 5 bases and J shed 0 bases, with 5 bases lying between them. The germline gives CDR1 KGHSH, CDR2 LQKENI. This CDR3 has 13 amino acids. The CDR3 region has the DNA TGTGCCAGCTCATCCAGCTCTGGAAACACCATATATTTT. Its protein product is CASSSSSGNTIYF. The full variable domain, completed using reference TRBV18 and TRBJ1-3, is NAGVMQNPRHLVRRRGQEARLRCSPMKGHSHVYWYRQLPEEGLKFMVYLQKENIIDESGMPKERFSAEFPKEGPSILRIQQVVRGDSAAYFCASSSSSGNTIYFGEGSWLTVV.

This rearrangement joins TRBV27 to TRBJ2-7, with a possible D match to TRBD2 (5 bases). Looked up from germline, CDR1 is MNHEY and CDR2 is SMNVEV (reference sequence). V was cut by 3 bases and J by 2 bases, with 8 bases left in between. CDR3 length equals 13 residues. CDR3 nucleotide sequence: TGTGCCAGCAGTTTTGGAGCGGCCTACGAGCAGTACTTC. Translating gives CASSFGAAYEQYF.

The chain links TRBV28 to TRBJ2-7, with TRBD1 identical over 8 bases. J gave up 1 base and V 1 base, and 3 bases lay outside the gene matches. Germline loops: CDR1 MDHEN, CDR2 SYDVKM. The CDR3 is made up of 15 amino acids. CDR3 loop: CASSLSGTGSYEQYF. CDR3 nucleotide sequence: TGTGCCAGCAGTTTATCGGGGACAGGTTCCTACGAGCAGTACTTC.

This clone has just a few counts. The chain links TRBV11-3 to TRBJ2-2; 7 nucleotides line up with TRBD2. The CDR3 is 14 residues long. Trimming cost V 5 bases and J 7 bases; bases outside gene matches: 7. CDR1 SGHNT and CDR2 YENEEA come from the germline V gene. The CDR3 DNA reads TGTGCCAGCAGCAAGCGGGATCTAGGCGGGGAGCTGTTTTTT. Its translation is CASSKRDLGGELFF.

The chain is built from TRBV19 and TRBJ2-2; 12 bases agree with TRBD2. The CDR3 is 17 residues long. Unmatched junction bases numbered 6, after V lost 5 bases and J lost 2 bases. The V gene's germline CDR1 is LNHDA and CDR2 SQIVND (reference sequence). This CDR3 is CASSPGLAGINTGELFF. The CDR3 DNA follows: TGTGCCAGTAGTCCAGGACTAGCGGGGATAAACACCGGGGAGCTGTTTTTT.

The rearrangement links TRBV15 to TRBJ2-7; TRBD1 matches at 7 bases. The CDR3 length is 15 residues. V was clipped by 2 bases and J by 3 bases; unmatched bases: 7. Germline assignment: CDR1 LNHNV and CDR2 YYDKDF (reference sequence). CDR3 residues: CATSRLPGTVYEQYF. The CDR3 bases are TGTGCCACCAGCAGATTACCCGGGACAGTCTACGAGCAGTACTTC.

The chain recombines TRBV19 with TRBJ2-7, with a possible D match to TRBD2 (6 bases). Germline V CDR1 and CDR2: LNHDA, SQIVND (reference sequence). The CDR3 is 13 residues long. V was shortened by 11 bases and J by 2 bases, with 16 bases between the two germline ends. Written as DNA, the CDR3 is TGTGCCGGAATCCGGGACTGTACCTACGAGCAGTACTTC. It encodes CAGIRDCTYEQYF.

The genes are TRBV7-2 and TRBJ1-2, with 7 bases matching TRBD1. Germline V gene lookup returns CDR1 SGHTA and CDR2 FQGNSA. J gave up 6 bases and V 5 bases, and 9 bases lay outside the gene matches. This CDR3 is built from 14 residues. The CDR3 reads CASSTRTGINGYTF. CDR3 nucleotide sequence: TGTGCCAGCAGCACCCGGACAGGTATCAATGGCTACACCTTC.

This clone was seen a single time. The chain recombines TRBV5-6 with TRBJ2-7, with TRBD2 as a possible D gene (5 bases). CDR1 is SGHDT, CDR2 YYEEEE, per germline. The CDR3 has 14 residues. Trimming cost V 4 bases and J 6 bases, with 17 bases left between them. DNA for the CDR3: TGTGCCAGCAGCGCTATTATGGACTGGGGCGAGCAGTACTTC. This gives the protein CASSAIMDWGEQYF.

The CDR3 nucleotides read TGTGCCAGCAGCTTAGGAACCTACAATGAGCAGTTCTTC. Protein: CASSLGTYNEQFF. This rearrangement joins TRBV7-3 to TRBJ2-1; D ambiguous. Germline V CDR1 and CDR2: SGHTA, FQGTGA. The CDR3 consists of 13 residues. V lost 2 bases and J 2 bases, leaving 4 bases between the germline ends.

CDR3 residues: CASSLERESDTQYF. The CDR3 region has the DNA TGTGCCAGCAGTCTGGAGCGGGAGTCAGATACGCAGTATTTT. The J gene is TRBJ2-3, the V gene TRBV6-4; TRBD2 matches at 8 bases. V was clipped by 5 bases and J by 4 bases; unmatched bases: 5. Germline CDR1 reads MRHNA; CDR2 reads SNTAGT. CDR3 size: 14 residues.

V is TRBV11-3 and J is TRBJ2-1; 8 nucleotides match TRBD2. CDR1 is SGHNT and CDR2 is YENEEA in the germline V gene. The CDR3 has 14 residues. V gave up 6 bases and J gave up 9 bases; unmatched junction bases: 10. The CDR3 loop reads CASSAPGLVFEQFF. CDR3 nucleotides: TGTGCCAGCAGTGCTCCGGGACTAGTCTTTGAGCAGTTCTTC.

This sequence joins TRBV6-6 and TRBJ2-5; no clear D. Germline loops: CDR1 MNHNY, CDR2 SVGAGI (reference sequence). With 5 bases removed from V and 7 bases from J, the gap between germline ends came to 14 bases. The CDR3 runs to 13 residues. The CDR3 sequence: CASSRDSDGTQYF. The CDR3 DNA reads TGTGCCAGCAGTAGAGACTCCGACGGGACCCAGTACTTC.

In its sample, this clone was seen once. The chain carries TRBV7-3 and TRBJ1-1; a possible D gene is TRBD1 (6 bases). Per the germline V gene, CDR1 is SGHTA and CDR2 is FQGTGA. CDR3 length equals 14 residues. The V and J ends lost 3 bases and 2 bases respectively, with 10 bases between them. This chain's CDR3 is CASSFTGSNTEAFF. CDR3 bases: TGTGCCAGCAGCTTTACAGGGTCCAACACTGAAGCTTTCTTT.

This rearrangement joins TRBV6-6 to TRBJ2-1, with 8 bases aligning to TRBD1. This CDR3 is 14 amino acids long. Germline V gene lookup returns CDR1 MNHNY and CDR2 SVGAGI (reference sequence). Trimming at V came to 8 bases and at J to 4 bases, leaving 7 bases not matched to a gene. CDR3 DNA: TGTGCCAGCGACCTGGGACAGGATTACAATGAGCAGTTCTTC. The encoded protein is CASDLGQDYNEQFF.

The CDR3 loop reads CASSEEAARETQYF. CDR3 nucleotide sequence: TGTGCCAGCAGTGAAGAGGCGGCCCGGGAGACCCAGTACTTC. The chain has TRBV2 and TRBJ2-5, with no clear D. The CDR3 has 14 amino acids. Germline V gives CDR1 SNHLY, CDR2 FYNNEI. Trimming shortened V by 1 base and J by 5 bases, and 11 bases separated the two germline ends.

V gene TRBV7-9 combines with J gene TRBJ1-5; D is unclear. This CDR3 has 13 amino acids. The germline V gene has CDR1 SEHNR and CDR2 FQNEAQ (reference sequence). V lost 11 bases to trimming and J lost 0 bases, with 11 bases between them. This chain's CDR3 is CAVGGYSNQPQHF. In nucleotides, the CDR3 is TGTGCCGTGGGTGGCTATAGCAATCAGCCCCAGCATTTT.